This TCR beta chain was sequenced in a study of technical replicates of blood from a handful of donors. Profiled with immunoSEQ multiplex PCR; TCRdb holds only in-frame clones, not every one. Here the sample spans around 72,000 clones, roughly 89% being singletons. The receptor's source is a human donor in good health. Some clones in this sample may be carry-over from other donors' samples. The sequenced sample was T cells isolated from PBMCs.

The CDR3 loop reads CASSYGTGTGELFF. The CDR3 nucleotides are TGTGCCAGCAGCTACGGGACAGGGACCGGGGAGCTGTTTTTT. V and J are TRBV5-6 and TRBJ2-2, with TRBD1 identical over 9 bases. The CDR3 is 14 residues long. V gave up 3 bases and J gave up 5 bases; unmatched junction bases: 2. CDR1 and CDR2 from the germline V gene are SGHDT and YYEEEE.